This entry features one TCR beta chain sequence. What it binds is not known. This sample stems from a study of graft-versus-host responses after intestinal transplantation. The V segment lost 6 bases and the J segment 13 bases; nucleotides outside the gene matches: 10. Germline values: CDR1 MDHEN, CDR2 SYDVKM. The CDR3 runs 14 residues. The assay was immunoSEQ multiplex PCR, and TCRdb's table has in-frame clones only and misses some. The repertoire includes about 100,000 clones, less than 90% of them detected once, and over 0.75% sits in the top ten. The clonotype comes from a human donor who was the organ donor for an intestinal transplant. The sequences come from unstimulated CD4+ T cells sorted from spleen or lymph node cells, collected before transplant. V usage is TRBV28 and J usage is TRBJ1-6; TRBD1 matches at 9 bases. The CDR3: CASSIDRGASPLHF. The CDR3 DNA reads TGTGCCAGCAGCATAGACAGGGGGGCATCGCCCCTCCACTTT. The full variable domain, with the rest looked up from reference TRBV28 and TRBJ1-6, is DVKVTQSSRYLVKRTGEKVFLECVQDMDHENMFWYRQDPGLGLRLIYFSYDVKMKEKGDIPEGYSVSREKKERFSLILESASTNQTSMYLCASSIDRGASPLHFGNGTRLTVT.